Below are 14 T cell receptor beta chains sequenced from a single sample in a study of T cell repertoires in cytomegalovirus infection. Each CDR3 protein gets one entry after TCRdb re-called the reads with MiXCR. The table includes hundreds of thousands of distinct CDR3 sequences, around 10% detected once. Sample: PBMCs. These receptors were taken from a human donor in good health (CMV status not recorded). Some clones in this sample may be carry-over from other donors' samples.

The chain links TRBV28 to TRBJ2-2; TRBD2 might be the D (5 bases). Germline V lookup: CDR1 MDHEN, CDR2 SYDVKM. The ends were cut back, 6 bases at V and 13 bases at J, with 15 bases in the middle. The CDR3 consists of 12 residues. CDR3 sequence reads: CASRPGVMGLFF. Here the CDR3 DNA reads TGTGCCAGCAGGCCCGGGGTGATGGGGCTGTTTTTT.

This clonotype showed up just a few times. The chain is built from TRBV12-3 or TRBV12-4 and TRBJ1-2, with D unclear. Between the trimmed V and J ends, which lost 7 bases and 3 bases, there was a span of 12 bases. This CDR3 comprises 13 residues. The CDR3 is CASIQTSHYGYTF. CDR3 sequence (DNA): TGTGCCAGCATCCAGACTTCTCACTATGGCTACACCTTC.

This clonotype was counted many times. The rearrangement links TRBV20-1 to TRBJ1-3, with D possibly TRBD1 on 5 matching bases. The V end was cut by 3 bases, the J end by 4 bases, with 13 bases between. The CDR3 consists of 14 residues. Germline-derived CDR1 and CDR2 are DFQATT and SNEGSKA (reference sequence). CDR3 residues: CSASNRGLGNTIYF. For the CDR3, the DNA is TGCAGTGCTAGTAATAGGGGCCTGGGAAACACCATATATTTT.

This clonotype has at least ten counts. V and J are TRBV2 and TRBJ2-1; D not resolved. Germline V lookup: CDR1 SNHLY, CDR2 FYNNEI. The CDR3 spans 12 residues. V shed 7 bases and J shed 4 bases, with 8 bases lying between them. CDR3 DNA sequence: TGTGCCAGCATTGGCGCATACAATGAGCAGTTCTTC. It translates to CASIGAYNEQFF.

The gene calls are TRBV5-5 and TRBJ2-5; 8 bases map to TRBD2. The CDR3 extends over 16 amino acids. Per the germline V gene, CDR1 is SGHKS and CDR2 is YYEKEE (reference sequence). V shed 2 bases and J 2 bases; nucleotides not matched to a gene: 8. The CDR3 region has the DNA TGTGCCAGCAGCTTAACTCCGGGACTAGAGCAAGAGACCCAGTACTTC. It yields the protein CASSLTPGLEQETQYF.

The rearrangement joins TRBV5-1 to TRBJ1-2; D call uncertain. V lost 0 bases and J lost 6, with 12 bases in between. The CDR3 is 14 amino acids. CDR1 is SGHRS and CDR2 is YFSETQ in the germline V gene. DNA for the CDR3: TGCGCCAGCAGCTTGGCCCGGCAGGCGGATGGCTACACCTTC. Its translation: CASSLARQADGYTF.

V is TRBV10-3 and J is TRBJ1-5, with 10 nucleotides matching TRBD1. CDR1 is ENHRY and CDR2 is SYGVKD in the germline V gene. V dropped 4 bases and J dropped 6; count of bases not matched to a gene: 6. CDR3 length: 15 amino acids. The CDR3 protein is CAISGGTGVSQPQHF. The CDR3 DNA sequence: TGTGCCATCAGTGGAGGGACAGGGGTTAGTCAGCCCCAGCATTTT.

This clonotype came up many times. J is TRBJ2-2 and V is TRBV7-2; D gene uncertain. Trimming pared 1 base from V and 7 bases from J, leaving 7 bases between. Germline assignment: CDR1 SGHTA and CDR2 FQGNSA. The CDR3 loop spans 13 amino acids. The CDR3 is CASSLEWSGELFF. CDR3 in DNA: TGTGCCAGCAGCTTAGAGTGGAGCGGGGAGCTGTTTTTT.

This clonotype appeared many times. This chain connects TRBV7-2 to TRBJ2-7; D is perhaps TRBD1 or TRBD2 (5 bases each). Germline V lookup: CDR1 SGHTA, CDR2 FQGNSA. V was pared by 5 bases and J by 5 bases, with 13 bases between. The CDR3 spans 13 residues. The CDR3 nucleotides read TGTGCCAGCAGCCGGGACCGTCCTAACGAGCAGTACTTC. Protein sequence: CASSRDRPNEQYF.

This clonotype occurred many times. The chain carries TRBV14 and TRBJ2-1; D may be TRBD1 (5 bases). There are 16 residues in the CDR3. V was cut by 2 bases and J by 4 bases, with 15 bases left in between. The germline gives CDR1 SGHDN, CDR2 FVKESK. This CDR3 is CASSQRIGAVYNEQFF. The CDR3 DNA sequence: TGTGCCAGCAGCCAAAGGATAGGGGCAGTTTACAATGAGCAGTTCTTC. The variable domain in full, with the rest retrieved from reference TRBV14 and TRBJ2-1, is EAGVTQFPSHSVIEKGQTVTLRCDPISGHDNLYWYRRVMGKEIKFLLHFVKESKQDESGMPNNRFLAERTGGTYSTLKVQPAELEDSGVYFCASSQRIGAVYNEQFFGPGTRLTVL.

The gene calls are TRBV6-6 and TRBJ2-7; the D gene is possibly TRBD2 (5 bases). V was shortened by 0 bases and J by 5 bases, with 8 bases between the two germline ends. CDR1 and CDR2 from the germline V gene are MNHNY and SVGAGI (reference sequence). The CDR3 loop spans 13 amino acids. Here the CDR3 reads CASSYSRADEQYV. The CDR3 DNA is TGTGCCAGCAGTTACTCGAGGGCAGACGAGCAGTACGTC.

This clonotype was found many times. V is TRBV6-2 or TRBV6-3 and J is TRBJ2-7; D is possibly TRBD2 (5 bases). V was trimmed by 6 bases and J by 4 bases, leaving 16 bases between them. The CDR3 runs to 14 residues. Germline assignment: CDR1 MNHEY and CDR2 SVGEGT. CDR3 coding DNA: TGTGCCAGCAGAGACGGAGGCTCTTCTTACGAGCAGTACGTC. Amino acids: CASRDGGSSYEQYV.

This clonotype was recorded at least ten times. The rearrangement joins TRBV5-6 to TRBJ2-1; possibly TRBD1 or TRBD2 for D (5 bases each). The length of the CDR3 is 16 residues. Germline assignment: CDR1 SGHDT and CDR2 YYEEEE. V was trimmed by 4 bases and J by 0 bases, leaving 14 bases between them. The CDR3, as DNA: TGTGCCAGCAGCCCCCGCGTTGGGACCTCCTACAATGAGCAGTTCTTC. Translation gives CASSPRVGTSYNEQFF. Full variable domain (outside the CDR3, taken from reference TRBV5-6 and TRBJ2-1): DAGVTQSPTHLIKTRGQQVTLRCSPKSGHDTVSWYQQALGQGPQFIFQYYEEEERQRGNFPDRFSGHQFPNYSSELNVNALLLGDSALYLCASSPRVGTSYNEQFFGPGTRLTVL.

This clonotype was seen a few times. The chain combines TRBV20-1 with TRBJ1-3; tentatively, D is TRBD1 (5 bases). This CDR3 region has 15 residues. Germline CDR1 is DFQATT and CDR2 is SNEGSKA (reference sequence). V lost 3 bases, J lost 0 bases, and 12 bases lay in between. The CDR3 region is CSASDRETSGNTIYF. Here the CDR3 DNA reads TGCAGTGCTAGCGACAGAGAGACCTCTGGAAACACCATATATTTT.